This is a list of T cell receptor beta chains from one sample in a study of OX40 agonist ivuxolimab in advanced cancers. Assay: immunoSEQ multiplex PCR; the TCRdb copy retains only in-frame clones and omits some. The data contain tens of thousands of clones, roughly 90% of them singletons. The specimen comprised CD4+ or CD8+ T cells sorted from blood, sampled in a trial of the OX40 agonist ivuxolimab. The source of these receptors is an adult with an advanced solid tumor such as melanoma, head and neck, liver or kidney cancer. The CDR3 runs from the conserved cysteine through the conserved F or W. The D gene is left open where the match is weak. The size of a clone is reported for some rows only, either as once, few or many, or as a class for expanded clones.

TGTGCCAGCAGCCGTAGCGGGAGGTACAATGAGCAGTTCTTC | CASSRSGRYNEQFF | TRBV14 | TRBD2 | - | TRBJ2-1
TGTGCCAGCTCACCCCCTAGCACAGATACGCAGTATTTT | CASSPPSTDTQYF | TRBV18 | - | - | TRBJ2-3
TGTGCCAGCTCACCAGGGGACAGCCCGGGCTATGGCTACACCTTC | CASSPGDSPGYGYTF | TRBV18 | TRBD1 | - | TRBJ1-2
TGTGCCAGCTCACCCCCGGGACAGCTTTCCTCTGGAAACACCATATATTTT | CASSPPGQLSSGNTIYF | TRBV18 | TRBD1 | - | TRBJ1-3
TGTGCCAGCAGTATCCACACAGGGACGAACACTGAAGCTTTCTTT | CASSIHTGTNTEAFF | TRBV28 | - | - | TRBJ1-1
TGCACCAGCAGCCAAGATCCGGCGGGAGTATTCTACAATGAGCAGTTCTTC | CTSSQDPAGVFYNEQFF | TRBV1 | - | - | TRBJ2-1
TGTGCCAGCAGCTTGCCCCCCTCGACTAGCCGGTCCTACGAGCAGTACTTC | CASSLPPSTSRSYEQYF | TRBV5-5 | TRBD2 | - | TRBJ2-7
TGTGCCAGCAGTCGGGACAGGGTCGGCTACGAGCAGTACTTC | CASSRDRVGYEQYF | TRBV2 | TRBD1 | - | TRBJ2-7
TGTGCCAGCAGTTCAGGGGACGTGAGGAGCTACACCTTC | CASSSGDVRSYTF | TRBV28 | - | - | TRBJ1-2
TGCGCCAGCAGCTGGGGGGACAGGGTCGGTCTCAATGAGCAGTTCTTC | CASSWGDRVGLNEQFF | TRBV5-1 | TRBD1 | - | TRBJ2-1
TGTGCCAGCAGTGGGACGGGGGCAGGCGACACTGAAGCTTTCTTT | CASSGTGAGDTEAFF | TRBV6-5 | - | - | TRBJ1-1
TGTGCCAGCAGATCCGAGACTAGCGGCAATGAGCAGTTCTTC | CASRSETSGNEQFF | TRBV5-5 | TRBD2 | once | TRBJ2-1
TGTGCCAGCAGACCGGGACTAGCGGGAGGCTACGAGCAGTACTTC | CASRPGLAGGYEQYF | TRBV6-5 | TRBD2 | - | TRBJ2-7
TGTGCTAGCAGCTTAGAGGGGGGGGGCGGGGAGACCCAGTACTTC | CASSLEGGGGETQYF | TRBV7-7 | - | - | TRBJ2-5
TGTGCCAGCAGCTTAATGTGGGCCGGGTCTGACGAGCAGTACTTC | CASSLMWAGSDEQYF | TRBV7-2 | - | - | TRBJ2-7
TGTGCCAGCAGTTACTCCCCCCAGTACTATGGCTACACCTTC | CASSYSPQYYGYTF | TRBV6-5 | - | - | TRBJ1-2
TGTGCCAGCAGCTTATCCGGACCCGAGCAGTACTTC | CASSLSGPEQYF | TRBV11-3 | - | - | TRBJ2-7
TGTGCCAGCTCACCACCTTTAAAGGTTAATGAGCAGTTCTTC | CASSPPLKVNEQFF | TRBV18 | - | - | TRBJ2-1
TGTGCCAGCAGCTTGACAGGGGCGGGGGAGCAGTTCTTC | CASSLTGAGEQFF | TRBV11-3 | TRBD1 | once | TRBJ2-1
TGTGCCAGCTCACCGACTAGCGGGAGCGGGCGTGAGCAGTTCTTC | CASSPTSGSGREQFF | TRBV18 | TRBD2 | once | TRBJ2-1
TGCGCCAGCAGCCAGGCGCAGGAATACCAAGAGACCCAGTACTTC | CASSQAQEYQETQYF | TRBV4-1 | - | - | TRBJ2-5
TGTGCCAGCAGCGTACCAGGGGGAGGCTACACCTTC | CASSVPGGGYTF | TRBV11-3 | TRBD1 | - | TRBJ1-2
TGTGCCAGCAGTTTCCAGGGGCGGAACACTGAAGCTTTCTTT | CASSFQGRNTEAFF | TRBV27 | - | - | TRBJ1-1
TGTGCCAGCTCACCACCGGGGAGAACTGGTATCGGCACAGATACGCAGTATTTT | CASSPPGRTGIGTDTQYF | TRBV18 | - | - | TRBJ2-3
TGTGCCAGCAGTACAACCGGGGGGGCTTTCTTT | CASSTTGGAFF | TRBV6-5 | - | - | TRBJ1-1
TGCGCCAGCAGTGAGTTCAGCGGGAACAATGAGCAGTTCTTC | CASSEFSGNNEQFF | TRBV10-2 | TRBD2 | - | TRBJ2-1
TGTGCCAGCAGCTCGGTAGCGGGATGGAGTGCAGATACGCAGTATTTT | CASSSVAGWSADTQYF | TRBV11-2 | TRBD2 | - | TRBJ2-3
TGTGCCAGCAGCTTAGGGACTGTGCCCTACGAGCAGTACTTC | CASSLGTVPYEQYF | TRBV11-2 | - | once | TRBJ2-7
TGTGCCAGCAGCCATGACACCTATAGCAATCAGCCCCAGCATTTT | CASSHDTYSNQPQHF | TRBV5-8 | - | - | TRBJ1-5
TGTGCCAGCAGTCCCTTACAGACAGATACGCAGTATTTT | CASSPLQTDTQYF | TRBV28 | - | - | TRBJ2-3
TGTGCTGTTAGGATTTCCTACAATGAGCAGTTCTTC | CAVRISYNEQFF | TRBV7-7 | - | - | TRBJ2-1
TGTGCCAGCAGTGACAGCGGGGGAGCTAATGAAAAACTGTTTTTT | CASSDSGGANEKLFF | TRBV28 | - | once | TRBJ1-4
TGTGCCAGCACCTCTAACTCAGGGGGAAACTATGGCTACACCTTC | CASTSNSGGNYGYTF | TRBV28 | TRBD1 | - | TRBJ1-2
TGCGCCAGCAGCTTGGGACAGGGGACAACTAATGAAAAACTGTTTTTT | CASSLGQGTTNEKLFF | TRBV5-1 | TRBD1 | - | TRBJ1-4
TGTGCCAGCAGTCTCGGTTGGACAGGGAGAGAGACCCAGTACTTC | CASSLGWTGRETQYF | TRBV6-5 | TRBD1 | - | TRBJ2-5
TGCGCCAGTCGACCACAGGGACAGACAGATACGCAGTATTTT | CASRPQGQTDTQYF | TRBV5-1 | TRBD1 | - | TRBJ2-3
TGTGCTAGCAGCGCAGGACAGGACAATGAGCAGTTCTTC | CASSAGQDNEQFF | TRBV7-7 | TRBD1 | - | TRBJ2-1
TGTGCCAGCAGTCGCAAGGGGGGCCTCTCCTACAATGAGCAGTTCTTC | CASSRKGGLSYNEQFF | TRBV5-8 | - | - | TRBJ2-1
TGTGCCATCAGTGAGTCGGCCAATAATGAGCAGTTCTTC | CAISESANNEQFF | TRBV10-3 | - | once | TRBJ2-1
TGTGCCAGCACCACAGAGGTTGGTGGAAACACCATATATTTT | CASTTEVGGNTIYF | TRBV6-1 | - | - | TRBJ1-3
TGTGCCTGGAGCACCCGGAGCAGGCGTACAGCCTACGAGCAGTACTTC | CAWSTRSRRTAYEQYF | TRBV30 | - | - | TRBJ2-7
TGTGCCAGCTCACACTATCAAGAGACCCAGTACTTC | CASSHYQETQYF | TRBV18 | - | - | TRBJ2-5
TGTGCCAGCAGCCAAACCGGGACAGGTTCCCTTACCGGCTCTGGAAACACCATATATTTT | CASSQTGTGSLTGSGNTIYF | TRBV4-2 | TRBD1 | - | TRBJ1-3
TGCGCCAGCAGCCCCGGTTGGGGTGAGCAGTTCTTC | CASSPGWGEQFF | TRBV5-1 | - | - | TRBJ2-1
TGTGCCAGTAGTAAGACTAGCGGGAGAATCGGGGAGCTGTTTTTT | CASSKTSGRIGELFF | TRBV19 | TRBD2 | once | TRBJ2-2
TGTGCCAGCAGCGTAGCCGATATACTAGCGGGAGAAGACCACGAGCAGTACTTC | CASSVADILAGEDHEQYF | TRBV9 | TRBD2 | - | TRBJ2-7
TGTGCCAGCAGCCTTACGCAGAGCTCCTATAATTCACCCCTCCACTTT | CASSLTQSSYNSPLHF | TRBV7-6 | - | - | TRBJ1-6
TGTGCCACCGGACTAGCGGGAGTAGGTGAGCAGTTCTTC | CATGLAGVGEQFF | TRBV11-3 | TRBD2 | once | TRBJ2-1
TGTGCCAGTAGCCGCTCGGGGACCGGGGCCGGTCAGCCCCAGCATTTT | CASSRSGTGAGQPQHF | TRBV19 | - | - | TRBJ1-5
TGTGCCTGGAGATATGGAAATAATTCACCCCTCCACTTT | CAWRYGNNSPLHF | TRBV30 | - | - | TRBJ1-6